A single sample is the source of the 16 T cell receptor beta chains below, sequenced in a study of blood T cell repertoires in COVID-19. Data came from immunoSEQ multiplex PCR; TCRdb stores just in-frame clones and leaves some out. This table has approximately 150,000 clones, around 87% appearing once. What was sequenced was PBMCs or T cells enriched from blood (not recorded which). These receptors all stem from a man in his sixties who had recovered from COVID-19.

J is TRBJ2-7 and V is TRBV5-6, with 15 bases matching TRBD2. The CDR3 is 16 amino acids. V gave up 4 bases and J gave up 4 bases; unmatched junction bases: 6. CDR1 and CDR2 from the germline V gene are SGHDT and YYEEEE. CDR3 region: CASSIGLAGGPYEQYF. The CDR3 bases are TGTGCCAGCAGCATTGGACTAGCGGGAGGGCCATACGAGCAGTACTTC.

This chain uses TRBV7-9 with TRBJ2-3, with TRBD1 matching over 7 bases. CDR3 length: 16 amino acids. Trimming cost V 3 bases and J 1 base; bases outside gene matches: 7. Germline V CDR1 and CDR2: SEHNR, FQNEAQ (reference sequence). The CDR3 sequence is CASSFGDRARTDTQYF. The CDR3 nucleotides are TGTGCCAGCAGCTTTGGAGACAGGGCTCGCACAGATACGCAGTATTTT.

This clone was seen only a few times. This chain joins TRBV2 and TRBJ2-5; 9 positions agree with TRBD1. J lost 4 bases, V lost 3 bases, and 0 bases had no gene match. The CDR3 loop spans 13 amino acids. Germline V gene lookup returns CDR1 SNHLY and CDR2 FYNNEI. The CDR3 protein is CASSEDRGETQYF. The CDR3 DNA reads TGTGCCAGCAGTGAGGACAGGGGAGAGACCCAGTACTTC.

J is TRBJ2-3 and V is TRBV10-1; maybe TRBD1 (6 bases). The CDR3 is made up of 15 amino acids. The germline V gene has CDR1 WNHNN and CDR2 SYGVQD (reference sequence). V dropped 5 bases and J dropped 5 bases, with 17 bases sitting between them. The CDR3 nucleotides are TGCGCCAGCAGTATCTCACAGGGCCCGGGAGATACGCAGTATTTT. Its translation is CASSISQGPGDTQYF.

The chain has TRBV6-5 and TRBJ2-7; TRBD1 agrees at 10 bases. The CDR3 is 14 residues long. J was trimmed by 0 bases and V by 6 bases; bases with no gene match: 2. CDR1 MNHEY and CDR2 SVGAGI come from the germline V gene. The CDR3 DNA is TGTGCCAGCAGCCGGGACAGGGGCTCCTACGAGCAGTACTTC. This sequence encodes CASSRDRGSYEQYF.

In nucleotides, the CDR3 is TGTGCCAGCCGGGGGTACACCGGGGAGCTGTTTTTT. It codes for CASRGYTGELFF. The chain combines TRBV2 with TRBJ2-2, with a possible D match to TRBD2 (6 bases). V was pared by 8 bases and J by 3 bases, with 7 bases between. The CDR3 is 12 residues long. Germline V gene lookup returns CDR1 SNHLY and CDR2 FYNNEI.

The V call is TRBV3-1 (or the pseudogene TRBV3-2), the J call TRBJ1-6, with a tentative D call TRBD1 (6 bases). The CDR3 covers 15 residues. V lost 0 bases to trimming and J lost 9 bases, with 12 bases between them. The V gene's germline CDR1 is LGHDT and CDR2 YNNKEL (reference sequence). The CDR3 DNA reads as TGTGCCAGCAGCCAAGAGGTAGGGGGTAGTTCACCCCTCCACTTT. Its translation: CASSQEVGGSSPLHF.

V and J are TRBV2 and TRBJ1-1; TRBD1 is a possible D gene (6 bases). The germline V gene encodes CDR1 SNHLY and CDR2 FYNNEI. The germline V and J ends were trimmed by 8 bases and 5 bases, with 12 bases remaining between them. This CDR3 has 12 amino acids. For the CDR3, the DNA is TGTGCCAGCCCGGCAGGGGAAACTGAAGCTTTCTTT. Translating gives CASPAGETEAFF.

The rearrangement links TRBV7-6 to TRBJ1-2; D remains ambiguous. Germline V gives CDR1 SGHVS, CDR2 FNYEAQ. The CDR3 is 13 residues long. Trimming removed 0 bases at V and 2 bases at J, with 4 bases between. The DNA for the CDR3 is TGTGCCAGCAGCTTAGCGGAGAACTATGGCTACACCTTC. Encoded protein: CASSLAENYGYTF.

The chain has TRBV28 and TRBJ2-7, with no clear D. This CDR3 spans 11 amino acids. Germline lookup yields CDR1 MDHEN and CDR2 SYDVKM. Deletions cut 4 bases from V and 3 bases from J, with 4 bases between. The CDR3 region is CASSYRYEQYF. CDR3 DNA sequence: TGTGCCAGCAGTTATCGCTACGAGCAGTACTTC.

The chain uses TRBV30 and TRBJ1-5; D may be TRBD1 (6 bases). Germline V gene data show CDR1 as GTSNPN and CDR2 as SVGIG (reference sequence). The germline V and J ends were trimmed by 5 bases and 3 bases, with 8 bases remaining between them. This CDR3 contains 12 residues. CDR3 in DNA: TGTGCCTGGGGGGGCCCCAATCAGCCCCAGCATTTT. It yields the protein CAWGGPNQPQHF.

The genes are TRBV28 and TRBJ2-3; the match to TRBD1 covers 7 bases. This CDR3 region has 15 residues. Per the germline V gene, CDR1 is MDHEN and CDR2 is SYDVKM. V lost 5 bases, J lost 5 bases, and 10 bases stayed unmatched. The CDR3 DNA reads as TGTGCCAGCAGTCGCCACAGGGGTAGGGTAGATACGCAGTATTTT. It translates to CASSRHRGRVDTQYF.

The genes are TRBV29-1 and TRBJ1-1; 7 bases are a match to TRBD1. CDR3 length: 12 amino acids. The junction had 4 bases not matched to a gene; V was cut back by 4 bases and J by 5 bases. The germline CDR1 and CDR2 sequences are SQVTM and ANQGSEA. The CDR3 loop reads CSVGQGDTEAFF. The CDR3 bases are TGCAGCGTTGGACAGGGTGATACTGAAGCTTTCTTT.

This clone was counted once. V gene TRBV5-4 combines with J gene TRBJ2-3; a weak D match, TRBD2 (5 bases). The CDR3 runs to 14 residues. V was cut by 4 bases and J by 6 bases, with 15 bases left in between. Germline V gives CDR1 SGHNT, CDR2 YYREEE (reference sequence). CDR3 DNA sequence: TGTGCCAGCAGCCCGGAGGTGGCTAGCGATACGCAGTATTTT. The encoded protein is CASSPEVASDTQYF.

This chain uses TRBV30 with TRBJ1-5; D uncertain. Germline V gene lookup returns CDR1 GTSNPN and CDR2 SVGIG (reference sequence). V lost 1 base to trimming and J lost 0 bases, with 7 bases between them. The CDR3 spans 14 residues. In DNA form, the CDR3 reads TGTGCCTGGAGTGGAGGCGGTAGCAATCAGCCCCAGCATTTT. Translating gives CAWSGGGSNQPQHF.

The chain uses TRBV27 and TRBJ2-5; the match to TRBD1 covers 8 bases. This CDR3 region has 14 residues. Per the germline V gene, CDR1 is MNHEY and CDR2 is SMNVEV (reference sequence). J lost 3 bases, V lost 5 bases, and 5 bases had no gene match. CDR3 amino acids: CASSTLTGEETQYF. DNA of the CDR3: TGTGCCAGCAGTACTTTGACAGGGGAAGAGACCCAGTACTTC.